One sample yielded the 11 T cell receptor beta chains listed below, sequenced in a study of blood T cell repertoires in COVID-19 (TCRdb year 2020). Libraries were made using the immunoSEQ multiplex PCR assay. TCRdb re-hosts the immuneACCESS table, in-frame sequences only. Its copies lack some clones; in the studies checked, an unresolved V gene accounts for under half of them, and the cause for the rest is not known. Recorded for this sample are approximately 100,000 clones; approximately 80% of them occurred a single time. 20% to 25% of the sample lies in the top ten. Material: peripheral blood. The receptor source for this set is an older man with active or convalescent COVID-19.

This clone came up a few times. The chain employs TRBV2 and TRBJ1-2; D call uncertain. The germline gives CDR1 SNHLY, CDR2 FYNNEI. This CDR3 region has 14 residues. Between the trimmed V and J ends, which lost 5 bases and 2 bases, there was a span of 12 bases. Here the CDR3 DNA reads TGTGCCAGCAGTCCAATGGCAGGAAACTATGGCTACACCTTC. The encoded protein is CASSPMAGNYGYTF.

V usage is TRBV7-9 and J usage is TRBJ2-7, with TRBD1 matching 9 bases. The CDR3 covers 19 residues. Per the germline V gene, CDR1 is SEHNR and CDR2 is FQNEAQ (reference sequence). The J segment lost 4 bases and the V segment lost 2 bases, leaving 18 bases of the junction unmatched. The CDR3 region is CASSLLGQGTPQGLYEQYF. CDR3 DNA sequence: TGTGCCAGCAGCTTACTGGGACAGGGAACTCCCCAGGGCCTTTACGAGCAGTACTTC.

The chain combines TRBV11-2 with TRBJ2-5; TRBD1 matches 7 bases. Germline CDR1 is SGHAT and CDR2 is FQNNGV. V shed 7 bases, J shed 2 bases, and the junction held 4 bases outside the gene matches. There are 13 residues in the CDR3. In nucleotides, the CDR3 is TGTGCCAGCAACGACAGGGCGCAAGAGACCCAGTACTTC. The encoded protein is CASNDRAQETQYF.

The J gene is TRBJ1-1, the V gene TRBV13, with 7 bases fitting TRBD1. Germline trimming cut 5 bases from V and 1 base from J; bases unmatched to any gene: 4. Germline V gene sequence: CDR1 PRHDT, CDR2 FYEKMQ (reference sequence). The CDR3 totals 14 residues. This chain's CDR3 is CASSTRQGNTEAFF. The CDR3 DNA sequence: TGTGCCAGCAGCACCAGACAGGGGAACACTGAAGCTTTCTTT.

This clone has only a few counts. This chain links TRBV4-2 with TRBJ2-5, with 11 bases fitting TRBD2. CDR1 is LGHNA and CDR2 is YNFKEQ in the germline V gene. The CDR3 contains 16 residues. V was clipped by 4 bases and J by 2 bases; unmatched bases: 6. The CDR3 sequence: CASSPGTSGSQETQYF. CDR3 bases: TGTGCCAGCAGCCCTGGGACTAGCGGTTCACAAGAGACCCAGTACTTC.

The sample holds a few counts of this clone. The CDR3 sequence: CASSQRGGSGNTIYF. The DNA for the CDR3 is TGTGCCAGCAGCCAGAGAGGGGGTTCTGGAAACACCATATATTTT. This chain uses TRBV3-1 (or the pseudogene TRBV3-2) with TRBJ1-3; TRBD1 might be the D (6 bases). This CDR3 contains 15 residues. Germline values: CDR1 LGHDT, CDR2 YNNKEL (reference sequence). The V end was cut by 3 bases, the J end by 1 base, with 10 bases between.

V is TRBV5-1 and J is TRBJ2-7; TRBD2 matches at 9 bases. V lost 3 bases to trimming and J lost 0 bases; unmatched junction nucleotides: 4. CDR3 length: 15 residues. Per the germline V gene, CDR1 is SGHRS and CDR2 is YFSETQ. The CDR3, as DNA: TGCGCCAGCAGCTCGATAGCGGGAGTCTCCTACGAGCAGTACTTC. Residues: CASSSIAGVSYEQYF.

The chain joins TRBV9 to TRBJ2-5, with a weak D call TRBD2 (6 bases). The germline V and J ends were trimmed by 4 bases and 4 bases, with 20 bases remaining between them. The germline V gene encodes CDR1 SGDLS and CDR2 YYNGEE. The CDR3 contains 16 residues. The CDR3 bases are TGTGCCAGCAGCCCCCTCGCCGAGCAGGGAGGAGAGACCCAGTACTTC. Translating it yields CASSPLAEQGGETQYF.

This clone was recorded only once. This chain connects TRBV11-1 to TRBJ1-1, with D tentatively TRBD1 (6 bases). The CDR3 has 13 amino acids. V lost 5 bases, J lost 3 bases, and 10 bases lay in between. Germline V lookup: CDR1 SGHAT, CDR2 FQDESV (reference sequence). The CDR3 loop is CASSLPGDTEAFF. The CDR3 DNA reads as TGTGCCAGCAGCCTCCCAGGGGACACTGAAGCTTTCTTT.

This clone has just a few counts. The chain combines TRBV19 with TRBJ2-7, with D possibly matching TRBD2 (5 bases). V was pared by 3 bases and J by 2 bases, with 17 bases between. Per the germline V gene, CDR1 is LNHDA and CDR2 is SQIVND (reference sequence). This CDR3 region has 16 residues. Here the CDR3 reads CASSMGSVSDPYEQYF. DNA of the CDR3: TGTGCCAGTAGTATGGGCAGTGTTAGCGATCCCTACGAGCAGTACTTC.

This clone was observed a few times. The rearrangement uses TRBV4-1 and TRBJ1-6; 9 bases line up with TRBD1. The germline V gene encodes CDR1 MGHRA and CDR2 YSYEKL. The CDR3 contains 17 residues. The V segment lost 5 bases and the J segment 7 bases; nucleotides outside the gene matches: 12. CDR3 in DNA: TGCGCCAGCAGCTTAAGTTTAACAGGGGGCGCGAATTCACCCCTCCACTTT. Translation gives CASSLSLTGGANSPLHF.